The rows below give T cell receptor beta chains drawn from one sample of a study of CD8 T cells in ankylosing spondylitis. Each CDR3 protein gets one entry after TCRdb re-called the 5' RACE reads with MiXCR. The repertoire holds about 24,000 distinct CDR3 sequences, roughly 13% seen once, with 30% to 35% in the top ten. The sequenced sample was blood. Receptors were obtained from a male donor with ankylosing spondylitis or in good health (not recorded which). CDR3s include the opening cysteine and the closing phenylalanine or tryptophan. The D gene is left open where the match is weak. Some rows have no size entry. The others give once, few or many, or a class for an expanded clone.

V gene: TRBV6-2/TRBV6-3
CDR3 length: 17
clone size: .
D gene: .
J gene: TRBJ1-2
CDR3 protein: CASSDPGRRDAFYGYTF

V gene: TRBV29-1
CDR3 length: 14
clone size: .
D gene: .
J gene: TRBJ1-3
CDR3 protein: CSVAGHLSGNTIYF

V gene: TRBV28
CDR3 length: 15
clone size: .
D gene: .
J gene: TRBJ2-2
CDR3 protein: CASSLSSGYTGELFF

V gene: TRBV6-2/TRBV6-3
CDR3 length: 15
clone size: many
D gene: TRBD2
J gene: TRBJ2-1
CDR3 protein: CASTENGGSVDEQFF

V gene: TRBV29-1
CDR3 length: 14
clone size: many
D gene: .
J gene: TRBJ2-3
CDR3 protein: CSVGKSGSTDTQYF

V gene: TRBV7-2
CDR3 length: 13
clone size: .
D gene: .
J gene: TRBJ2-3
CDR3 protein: CASSLRGETTQYF

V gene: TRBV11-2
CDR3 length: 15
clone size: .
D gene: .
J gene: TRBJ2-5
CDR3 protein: CASSPPLGVQETQYF

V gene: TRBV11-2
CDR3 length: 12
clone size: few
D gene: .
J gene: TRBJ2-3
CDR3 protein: CASSLWTDTQYF

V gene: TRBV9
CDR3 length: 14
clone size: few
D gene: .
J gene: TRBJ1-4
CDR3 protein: CASSVSPLNEKLFF

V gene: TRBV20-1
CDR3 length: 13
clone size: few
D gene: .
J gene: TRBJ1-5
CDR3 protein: CSAQRGVNQPQHF

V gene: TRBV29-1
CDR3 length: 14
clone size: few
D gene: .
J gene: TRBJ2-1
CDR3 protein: CSVSNAQLRNEQFF

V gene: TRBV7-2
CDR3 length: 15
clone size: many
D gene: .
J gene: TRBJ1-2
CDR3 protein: CASSPRATAHYGYTF

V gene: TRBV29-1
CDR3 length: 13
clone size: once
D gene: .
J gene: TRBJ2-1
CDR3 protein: CSVEETDPNEQFF

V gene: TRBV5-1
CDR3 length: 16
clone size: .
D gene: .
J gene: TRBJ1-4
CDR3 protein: CASSLAGSATNEKLFF

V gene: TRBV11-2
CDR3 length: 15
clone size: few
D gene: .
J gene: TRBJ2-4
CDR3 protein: CASSPLLGLENIQYF

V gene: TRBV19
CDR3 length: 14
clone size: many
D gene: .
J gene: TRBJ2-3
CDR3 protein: CASSDRASTDTQYF

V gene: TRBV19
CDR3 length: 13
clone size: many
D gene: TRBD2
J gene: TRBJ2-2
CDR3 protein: CASSIGGTGELFF

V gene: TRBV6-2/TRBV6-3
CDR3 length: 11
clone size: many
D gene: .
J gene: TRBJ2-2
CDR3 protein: CASSWGGELFF

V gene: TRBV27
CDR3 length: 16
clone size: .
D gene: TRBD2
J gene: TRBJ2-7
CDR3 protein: CASSRILAGATYEQYF

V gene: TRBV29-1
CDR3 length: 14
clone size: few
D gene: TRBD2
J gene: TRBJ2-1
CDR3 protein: CSAALAGRDNEQFF

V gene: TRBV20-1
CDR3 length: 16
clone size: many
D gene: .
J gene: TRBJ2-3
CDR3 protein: CSASTADRGPTDTQYF

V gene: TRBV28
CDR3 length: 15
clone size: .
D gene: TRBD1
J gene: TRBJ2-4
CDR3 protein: CASSQYRGHKNIQYF

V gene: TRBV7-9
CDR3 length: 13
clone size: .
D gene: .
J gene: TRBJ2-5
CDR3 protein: CASSLGAQETQYF

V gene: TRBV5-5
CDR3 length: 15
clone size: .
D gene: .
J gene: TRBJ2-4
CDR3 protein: CASSMDITAKNIQYF

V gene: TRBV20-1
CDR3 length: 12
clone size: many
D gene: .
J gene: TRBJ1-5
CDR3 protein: CSARRGNQPQHF

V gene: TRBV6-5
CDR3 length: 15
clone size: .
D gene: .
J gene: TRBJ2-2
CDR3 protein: CASSYSRGRPGELFF

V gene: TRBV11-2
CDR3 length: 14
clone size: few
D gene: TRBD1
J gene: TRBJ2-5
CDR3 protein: CASSGQGLTETQYF

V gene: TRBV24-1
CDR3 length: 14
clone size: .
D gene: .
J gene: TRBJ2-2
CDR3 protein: CATSDWRNTGELFF

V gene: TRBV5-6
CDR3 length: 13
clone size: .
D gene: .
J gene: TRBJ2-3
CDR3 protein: CASSLAGPNTQYF

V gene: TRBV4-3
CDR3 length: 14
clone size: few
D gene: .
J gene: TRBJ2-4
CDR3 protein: CASSQGRGRRIQYF

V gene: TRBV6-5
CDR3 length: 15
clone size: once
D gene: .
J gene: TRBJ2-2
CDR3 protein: CASSYEPGNTGELFF

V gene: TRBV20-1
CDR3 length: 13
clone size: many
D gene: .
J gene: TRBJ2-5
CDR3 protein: CSARGTELGTQYF

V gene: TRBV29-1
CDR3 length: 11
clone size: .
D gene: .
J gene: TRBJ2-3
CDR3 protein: CSVDWTDTQYF

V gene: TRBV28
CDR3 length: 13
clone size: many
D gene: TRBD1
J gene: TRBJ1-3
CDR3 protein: CASRTGVGNTIYF

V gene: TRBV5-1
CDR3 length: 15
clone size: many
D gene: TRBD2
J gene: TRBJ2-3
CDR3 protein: CASSRAGGPTDTQYF

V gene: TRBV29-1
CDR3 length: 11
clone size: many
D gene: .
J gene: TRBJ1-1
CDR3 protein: CSVVAGTEAFF

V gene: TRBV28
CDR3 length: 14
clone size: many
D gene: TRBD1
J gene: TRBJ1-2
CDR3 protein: CASSLHQGAYGYTF

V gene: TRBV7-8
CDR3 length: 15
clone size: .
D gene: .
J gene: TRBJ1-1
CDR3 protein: CASSLAAGAGTEAFF

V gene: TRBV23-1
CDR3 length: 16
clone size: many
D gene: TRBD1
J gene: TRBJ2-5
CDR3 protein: CASSHGEGAVEETQYF

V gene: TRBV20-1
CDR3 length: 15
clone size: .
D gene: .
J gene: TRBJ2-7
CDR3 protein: CSAWKRTNGPYEQYF

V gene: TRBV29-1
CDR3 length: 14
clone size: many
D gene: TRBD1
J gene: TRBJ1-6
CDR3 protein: CSVHSGQLNSPLHF

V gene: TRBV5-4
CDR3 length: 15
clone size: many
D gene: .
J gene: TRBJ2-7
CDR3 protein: CASSLGRGLSYEQYF

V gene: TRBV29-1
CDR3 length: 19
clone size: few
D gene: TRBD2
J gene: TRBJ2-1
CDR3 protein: CSVEDRPGLAEHPYNEQFF

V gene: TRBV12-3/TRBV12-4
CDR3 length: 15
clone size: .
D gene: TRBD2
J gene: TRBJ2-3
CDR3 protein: CASSLSGSSTDTQYF

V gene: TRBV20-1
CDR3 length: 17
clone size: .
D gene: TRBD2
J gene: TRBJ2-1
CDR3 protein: CSANKAGVRMAYNEQFF

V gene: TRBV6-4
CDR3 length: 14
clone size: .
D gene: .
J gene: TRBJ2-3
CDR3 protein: CASSDLGSTDTQYF

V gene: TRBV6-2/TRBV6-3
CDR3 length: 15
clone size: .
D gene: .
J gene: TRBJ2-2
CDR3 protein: CASSVTGANTGELFF

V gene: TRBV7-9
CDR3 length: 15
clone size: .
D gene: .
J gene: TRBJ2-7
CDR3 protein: CASSPTGGGFHEQYF

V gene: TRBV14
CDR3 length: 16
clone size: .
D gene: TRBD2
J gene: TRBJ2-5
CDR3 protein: CASSAGASAGGETQYF

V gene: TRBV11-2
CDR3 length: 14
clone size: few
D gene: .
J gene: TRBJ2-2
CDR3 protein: CASSLQGYGGELFF

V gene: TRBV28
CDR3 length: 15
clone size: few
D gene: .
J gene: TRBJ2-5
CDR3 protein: CASSLYGGLKETQYF

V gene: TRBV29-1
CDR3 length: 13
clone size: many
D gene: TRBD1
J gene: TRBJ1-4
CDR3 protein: CSVLGTGGEKLFF

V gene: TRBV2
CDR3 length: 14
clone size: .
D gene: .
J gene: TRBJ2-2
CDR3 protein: CASSKSGGTGELFF

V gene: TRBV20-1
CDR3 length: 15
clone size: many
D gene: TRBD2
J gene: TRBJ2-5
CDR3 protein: CSARASGVVRETQYF

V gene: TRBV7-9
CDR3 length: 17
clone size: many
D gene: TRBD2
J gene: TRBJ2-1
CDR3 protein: CASSAGTSGSRHNEQFF

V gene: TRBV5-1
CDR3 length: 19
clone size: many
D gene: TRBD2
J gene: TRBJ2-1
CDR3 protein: CASSRSGTSGSSSYNEQFF

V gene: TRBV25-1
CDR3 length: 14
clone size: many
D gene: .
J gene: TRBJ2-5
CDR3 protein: CASSEEGGRETQYF

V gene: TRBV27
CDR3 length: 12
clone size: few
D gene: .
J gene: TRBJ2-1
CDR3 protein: CASRLRSDEQFF

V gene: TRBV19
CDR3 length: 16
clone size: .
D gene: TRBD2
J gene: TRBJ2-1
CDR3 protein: CASSINLASGYNEQFF